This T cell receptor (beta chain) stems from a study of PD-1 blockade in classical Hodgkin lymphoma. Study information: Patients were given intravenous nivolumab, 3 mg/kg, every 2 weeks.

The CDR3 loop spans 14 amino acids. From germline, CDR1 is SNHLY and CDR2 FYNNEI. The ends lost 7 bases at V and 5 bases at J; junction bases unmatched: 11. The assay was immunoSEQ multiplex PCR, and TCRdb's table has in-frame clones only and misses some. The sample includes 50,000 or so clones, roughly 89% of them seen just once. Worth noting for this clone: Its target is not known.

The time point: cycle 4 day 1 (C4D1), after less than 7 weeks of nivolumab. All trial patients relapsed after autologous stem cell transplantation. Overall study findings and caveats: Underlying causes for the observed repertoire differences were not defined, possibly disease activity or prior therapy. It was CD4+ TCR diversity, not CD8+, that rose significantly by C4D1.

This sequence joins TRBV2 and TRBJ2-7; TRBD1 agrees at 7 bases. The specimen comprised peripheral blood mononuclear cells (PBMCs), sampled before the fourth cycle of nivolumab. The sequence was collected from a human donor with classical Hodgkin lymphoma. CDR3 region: CASTDLGQLNEQYF. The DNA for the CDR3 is TGTGCCAGCACTGATTTGGGACAGCTCAACGAGCAGTACTTC.